These T cell receptor beta chains were read from a single sample in a study of CD8 T cells in Susac syndrome. TCRdb re-called the immunoSEQ multiplex PCR reads through MiXCR, storing one row per CDR3 protein. The sample carries some 130,000 distinct CDR3 sequences, about 95% recorded once. Sequencing was carried out using CD4+ T cells from PBMCs. Source of these receptors: a human donor with multiple sclerosis. Each CDR3 is given with its conserved first and last residue. D genes are given only for firm matches. Some rows have no size entry. The others give once, few or many, or a class for an expanded clone.

CDR3aa: CSVEVSLGATRRGYTF
CDR3nt: TGCAGCGTTGAAGTTTCCCTAGGGGCCACAAGGAGGGGCTACACCTTC
j_gene: TRBJ1-2
d_gene: -
v_gene: TRBV29-1
abundance: -

CDR3aa: CASSFYRDSYGYTF
CDR3nt: TGTGCCAGCAGCTTTTACCGGGACAGCTATGGCTACACCTTC
j_gene: TRBJ1-2
d_gene: TRBD1
v_gene: TRBV7-9
abundance: -

CDR3aa: CAWRTPGEAFF
CDR3nt: TGTGCCTGGAGGACCCCCGGCGAAGCTTTCTTT
j_gene: TRBJ1-1
d_gene: -
v_gene: TRBV30
abundance: -

CDR3aa: CAWNRDSRREQYF
CDR3nt: TGTGCCTGGAACCGGGACAGCCGCCGGGAGCAGTACTTC
j_gene: TRBJ2-7
d_gene: TRBD1
v_gene: TRBV30
abundance: -

CDR3aa: CASSLGVGDRGLYNEQFF
CDR3nt: TGTGCCAGCAGCTTAGGCGTTGGGGACAGGGGGCTGTACAATGAGCAGTTCTTC
j_gene: TRBJ2-1
d_gene: TRBD1
v_gene: TRBV7-9
abundance: few

CDR3aa: CASSLPPSGVSSYEQYF
CDR3nt: TGTGCCAGCTCACTCCCCCCTAGCGGGGTCAGCTCCTACGAGCAGTACTTC
j_gene: TRBJ2-7
d_gene: TRBD2
v_gene: TRBV18
abundance: -

CDR3aa: CASSSVAGGYNEQFF
CDR3nt: TGCGCCAGCAGCTCCGTAGCGGGAGGCTACAATGAGCAGTTCTTC
j_gene: TRBJ2-1
d_gene: TRBD2
v_gene: TRBV5-1
abundance: -

CDR3aa: CASSIGTSYEQYF
CDR3nt: TGTGCCAGTAGTATAGGGACATCCTACGAGCAGTACTTC
j_gene: TRBJ2-7
d_gene: -
v_gene: TRBV19
abundance: few

CDR3aa: CASSSGLYARAQYF
CDR3nt: TGTGCCAGCAGCTCCGGACTATATGCCAGGGCCCAGTACTTC
j_gene: TRBJ2-5
d_gene: -
v_gene: TRBV12-3/TRBV12-4
abundance: -

CDR3aa: CASSSGASGELFF
CDR3nt: TGTGCCAGCAGCTCCGGTGCGTCCGGGGAGCTGTTTTTT
j_gene: TRBJ2-2
d_gene: -
v_gene: TRBV7-2
abundance: -

CDR3aa: CSANGEGASQPQHF
CDR3nt: TGCAGTGCAAACGGGGAGGGGGCGAGTCAGCCCCAGCATTTT
j_gene: TRBJ1-5
d_gene: TRBD1
v_gene: TRBV20-1
abundance: -

CDR3aa: CASSFRQGDAFF
CDR3nt: TGTGCCAGCAGTTTTCGCCAGGGAGACGCTTTCTTT
j_gene: TRBJ1-1
d_gene: -
v_gene: TRBV6-5
abundance: -

CDR3aa: CAWSFGRGINQPQHF
CDR3nt: TGTGCCTGGAGTTTCGGCAGGGGGATAAATCAGCCCCAGCATTTT
j_gene: TRBJ1-5
d_gene: TRBD1
v_gene: TRBV30
abundance: -

CDR3aa: CASRLAGGDTQYF
CDR3nt: TGTGCCAGTAGACTAGCGGGGGGAGATACGCAGTATTTT
j_gene: TRBJ2-3
d_gene: TRBD2
v_gene: TRBV6-5
abundance: -

CDR3aa: CASSLERAEDTQYF
CDR3nt: TGTGCCAGCAGCTTAGAGCGAGCCGAAGATACGCAGTATTTT
j_gene: TRBJ2-3
d_gene: -
v_gene: TRBV7-9
abundance: once

CDR3aa: CASSLNTGSRSEKLFF
CDR3nt: TGTGCCAGCAGCCTCAACACGGGTTCAAGGAGTGAAAAACTGTTTTTT
j_gene: TRBJ1-4
d_gene: -
v_gene: TRBV7-9
abundance: -